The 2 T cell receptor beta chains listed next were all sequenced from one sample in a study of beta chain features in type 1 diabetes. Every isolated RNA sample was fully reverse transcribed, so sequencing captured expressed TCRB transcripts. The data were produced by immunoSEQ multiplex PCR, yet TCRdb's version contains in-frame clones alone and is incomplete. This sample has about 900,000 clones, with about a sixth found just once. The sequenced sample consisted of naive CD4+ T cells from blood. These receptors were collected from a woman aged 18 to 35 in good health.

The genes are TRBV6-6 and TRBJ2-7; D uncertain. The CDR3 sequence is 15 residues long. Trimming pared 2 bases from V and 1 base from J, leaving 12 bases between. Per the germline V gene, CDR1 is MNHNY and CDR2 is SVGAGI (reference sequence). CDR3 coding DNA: TGTGCCAGCAGTTACGACGGAGATGCGTCCTACGAGCAGTACTTC. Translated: CASSYDGDASYEQYF.

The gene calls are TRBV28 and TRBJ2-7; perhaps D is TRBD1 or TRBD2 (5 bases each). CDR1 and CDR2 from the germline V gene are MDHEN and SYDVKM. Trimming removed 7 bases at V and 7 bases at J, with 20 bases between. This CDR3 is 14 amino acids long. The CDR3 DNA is TGTGCCAGCACGCATCAGGGACCTCCGCGGGAGCAGTACTTC. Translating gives CASTHQGPPREQYF.